This TCR beta chain was profiled in a study of cytomegalovirus exposure and HLA in healthy donors. PCR primers comprised 60 Vbeta and 13 Jbeta primers. This table comes from immunoSEQ multiplex PCR, and its TCRdb copy is limited to in-frame clones, with some not included. The sample yields around 180,000 clones, roughly 84% seen once. The CDR3 contains 14 residues. Unmatched junction bases numbered 9, after V lost 3 bases and J lost 5 bases. CDR1 is GTSNPN, CDR2 SVGIG, per germline (reference sequence). This clone came up once. Its specificity is not known. Notes on the study in general: In a later analysis, common viral pathogens appeared linked to several of the most significant clusters.

The source material was PBMCs. This TCR came from a girl aged 2 to 10 in good health and CMV-seropositive. V gene TRBV30 combines with J gene TRBJ1-2, with 7 bases lining up with TRBD1. The DNA for the CDR3 is TGTGCCTGGAGAAAACACCCCAGGGGGTATGGCTACACCTTC. It encodes CAWRKHPRGYGYTF.